The source of this T cell receptor beta chain is a study of early T cells in non-severe SARS-CoV-2 infection. For the study at large: Sequencing of bulk RNA from unsorted whole blood was done, without chain pairing. Study-level findings and limits: Sequences matched to VDJdb favored anti-spike CD8 responses, while private and CD4 specificities were missed.

V was pared by 1 base and J by 6 bases, with 12 bases between. The CDR3 runs 15 residues. CDR1 and CDR2 (germline): KGHSH, LQKENI. With regard to this clonotype: Its matching antigen is unknown.

As part of library construction, unique molecular identifiers were attached to individual cDNA molecules. TCRdb re-called the 5' RACE reads through MiXCR, storing one row per CDR3 protein. The sample lists over 35,000 distinct CDR3 sequences; under 7.5% were seen once. V usage is TRBV18 and J usage is TRBJ2-2, with D possibly matching TRBD2 (5 bases). Here the sequenced sample was whole blood, taken at baseline. This clonotype was obtained from an adult who was a healthcare worker with PCR-confirmed SARS-CoV-2 infection or an uninfected control (not recorded which). The CDR3 coding sequence is TGTGCCAGCTCACCACGAGGGATTGGGGCCGGGGAGCTGTTTTTT. It encodes CASSPRGIGAGELFF.